The 16 T cell receptor beta chains in this list originate from one sample, sequenced in a study of regulatory T cells in long-lasting Graves disease (dated by TCRdb to the early 2020s). The library came from multiplex PCR. Sequencer: Illumina HiSeq 4000. iRepertoire HTBI primers and Arm-PCR amplification of CDR3 regions were used to construct TCR beta libraries. TCRdb reworked the public reads: Q25 trimming with fastp, MiXCR clone assembly, productive beta chains retained. All rows with the same CDR3 protein become a single entry with the most common DNA and genes. A total of hundreds of thousands of distinct CDR3 sequences appear in this sample, roughly 15% of them only once. 18% of the sample is held by the ten biggest clonotypes. Explained via the paper, the time point label denotes: newly diagnosed GD, antithyroid drugs for less than 3 months. RNA was extracted from PBMCs in TRIzol for both TCR sequencing and RNA sequencing.

These records were also assigned to another study, of T cells in Graves' hyperthyroidism and ophthalmopathy.

The material was peripheral blood mononuclear cells (PBMCs), obtained at new diagnosis, from a patient treated with antithyroid drugs. These receptors all stem from a woman aged 30 to 39 with Graves disease. Donor details come from another sample of the same person, matched by shared clones.

The rearrangement joins TRBV30 to TRBJ1-3, with D possibly being TRBD1 (5 bases). Germline CDR1 and CDR2: GTSNPN and SVGIG (reference sequence). The CDR3 sequence is 13 residues long. Trimming took off 0 bases at V and 7 bases at J, with 10 bases between the two ends. The CDR3 sequence is CAWSVDSRNTIYF. CDR3 bases: TGTGCCTGGAGTGTAGACAGTCGGAACACCATATATTTT.

This chain links TRBV28 with TRBJ1-5; 9 bases line up with TRBD1. This CDR3 contains 15 residues. V dropped 3 bases and J dropped 4; count of bases not matched to a gene: 4. The germline V gene encodes CDR1 MDHEN and CDR2 SYDVKM. The CDR3 region is CASSFPGQGNQPQHF. CDR3 nucleotides: TGTGCCAGCAGTTTTCCGGGACAGGGAAATCAGCCCCAGCATTTT.

This clonotype was recorded at least ten times. The V call is TRBV10-3, the J call TRBJ2-1, with 7 bases that match TRBD2. Trimming at V came to 8 bases and at J to 7 bases, leaving 5 bases not matched to a gene. The CDR3 is made up of 12 amino acids. Germline CDR1 ENHRY, CDR2 SYGVKD. CDR3 loop: CAIGEGWNEQFF. Written as DNA, the CDR3 is TGTGCCATCGGGGAGGGCTGGAATGAGCAGTTCTTC.

This clonotype was recorded at least ten times. The chain joins TRBV3-1 to TRBJ1-1; D not resolved. Trimming took 3 bases from V and 4 from J, leaving 12 bases between them. This CDR3 region has 14 residues. In germline, CDR1 is LGHDT, CDR2 YNNKEL (reference sequence). Written as DNA, the CDR3 is TGTGCCAGCAGCCACCTCCTCACGGCCACTGAAGCTTTCTTT. It translates to CASSHLLTATEAFF.

This clonotype was counted between two and nine times. The chain has TRBV18 and TRBJ1-4, with 9 bases fitting TRBD1. CDR3 size: 14 residues. The germline V gene encodes CDR1 KGHSH and CDR2 LQKENI. Trimming at V came to 2 bases and at J to 7 bases, leaving 2 bases not matched to a gene. As DNA, the CDR3 is TGTGCCAGCTCACCAGAGACAGGGGGTGAAAAACTGTTTTTT. It yields the protein CASSPETGGEKLFF.

V and J are TRBV25-1 and TRBJ1-6; possible D gene TRBD1, 5 bases. The CDR3 covers 17 residues. Germline lookup yields CDR1 MGHDK and CDR2 SYGVNS. V dropped 3 bases and J dropped 0 bases, with 12 bases sitting between them. CDR3 in amino acids: CASSDLSGSSYNSPLHF. CDR3 sequence (DNA): TGTGCCAGCAGTGATCTGTCAGGGAGCTCCTATAATTCACCCCTCCACTTT.

This clonotype was seen repeatedly, ten times or more. The chain uses TRBV10-3 and TRBJ1-2; no clear D. Trimming stripped 3 bases from V and 4 bases from J, with 9 bases between. CDR3 length: 13 amino acids. Germline lookup yields CDR1 ENHRY and CDR2 SYGVKD. Written as DNA, the CDR3 is TGTGCCATCAGTGACCAGGAGGGCTATGGCTACACCTTC. This sequence encodes CAISDQEGYGYTF.

The chain recombines TRBV5-1 with TRBJ2-6; D not certain. This CDR3 is 16 amino acids long. Trimming pared 0 bases from V and 0 bases from J, leaving 7 bases between. Per germline, CDR1 SGHRS and CDR2 YFSETQ. CDR3 sequence (DNA): TGCGCCAGCAGCTTGGAACCCAGCTCTGGGGCCAACGTCCTGACTTTC. As protein: CASSLEPSSGANVLTF.

This clonotype was detected only a few times. This is likely an artifact of a read error, given a far larger clone one base away. The chain uses TRBV6-5 and TRBJ2-7, with TRBD1 matching over 9 bases. Germline V lookup: CDR1 MNHEY, CDR2 SVGAGI. This CDR3 has 13 residues. Written as DNA, the CDR3 is TGTGCCTGCAGTTCGGACAGGGGAAGCGAGCAGTACTTC. Protein product: CACSSDRGSEQYF.

In this sample, this clonotype turned up many times. The chain employs TRBV7-9 and TRBJ2-1; 8 bases line up with TRBD2. Germline-derived CDR1 and CDR2 are SEHNR and FQNEAQ (reference sequence). After removal of 5 bases from V and 8 bases from J, the junction contained 14 bases not matched to a gene. The CDR3 runs to 16 residues. CDR3 amino acids: CASSKGPGGPRYEQFF. For the CDR3, the DNA is TGTGCCAGCAGCAAAGGGCCGGGAGGGCCGAGGTATGAGCAGTTCTTC.

This clonotype came up many times. The chain combines TRBV28 with TRBJ1-3, with D perhaps matching TRBD1 (5 bases). Trimming pared 2 bases from V and 0 bases from J, leaving 8 bases between. The CDR3 extends over 15 amino acids. CDR1 is MDHEN, CDR2 SYDVKM, per germline. This chain's CDR3 is CASSLMGGSGNTIYF. In DNA form, the CDR3 reads TGTGCCAGCAGTTTAATGGGGGGCTCTGGAAACACCATATATTTT.

To note about this clonotype: A much more abundant neighbour one base away suggests this may be a read error. This sequence joins TRBV6-1 and TRBJ1-2; maybe TRBD1 (6 bases). Germline-derived CDR1 and CDR2 are MNHNS and SASEGT. There are 14 residues in the CDR3. CDR3 sequence reads: CTSRKTGLNYGYTF. DNA for the CDR3: TGTACCAGCAGAAAGACAGGTCTTAACTATGGCTACACCTTC.

V is TRBV28 and J is TRBJ1-5; D uncertain. Germline-derived CDR1 and CDR2 are MDHEN and SYDVKM. The CDR3 is made up of 15 amino acids. Trimming cost V 2 bases and J 3 bases, with 11 bases left between them. The CDR3 DNA reads as TGTGCCAGCAGTTTAAGGGAATTGAACAATCAGCCCCAGCATTTT. Translated: CASSLRELNNQPQHF. Filled out from reference TRBV28 and TRBJ1-5, the complete variable domain reads DVKVTQSSRYLVKRTGEKVFLECVQDMDHENMFWYRQDPGLGLRLIYFSYDVKMKEKGDIPEGYSVSREKKERFSLILESASTNQTSMYLCASSLRELNNQPQHFGDGTRLSIL.

This clonotype has just a few counts. V usage is TRBV19 and J usage is TRBJ1-1; perhaps TRBD1 as D (6 bases). CDR3 length: 15 residues. The V end was cut by 3 bases, the J end by 2 bases, with 13 bases between. Germline values: CDR1 LNHDA, CDR2 SQIVND (reference sequence). CDR3 residues: CASSIWGQTNTEAFF. The CDR3, as DNA: TGTGCCAGTAGTATTTGGGGGCAGACCAACACTGAAGCTTTCTTT.

This clonotype occurred a few times. This chain links TRBV6-1 with TRBJ1-4, with D unclear. This CDR3 contains 12 residues. The germline V gene encodes CDR1 MNHNS and CDR2 SASEGT. In nucleotides, the CDR3 is TGTGCTGCCAGGAGAGGGAATGAAAAACTGTTTTTT. It specifies CAARRGNEKLFF.

This clonotype was counted at least ten times. The V and J genes are TRBV6-1 and TRBJ2-5; 8 bases line up with TRBD1. The germline gives CDR1 MNHNS, CDR2 SASEGT. The CDR3 covers 13 residues. V was clipped by 4 bases and J by 5 bases; unmatched bases: 3. CDR3 sequence reads: CASSAPGGETQYF. In DNA, the CDR3 is TGTGCCAGCAGTGCGCCAGGGGGCGAGACCCAGTACTTC.